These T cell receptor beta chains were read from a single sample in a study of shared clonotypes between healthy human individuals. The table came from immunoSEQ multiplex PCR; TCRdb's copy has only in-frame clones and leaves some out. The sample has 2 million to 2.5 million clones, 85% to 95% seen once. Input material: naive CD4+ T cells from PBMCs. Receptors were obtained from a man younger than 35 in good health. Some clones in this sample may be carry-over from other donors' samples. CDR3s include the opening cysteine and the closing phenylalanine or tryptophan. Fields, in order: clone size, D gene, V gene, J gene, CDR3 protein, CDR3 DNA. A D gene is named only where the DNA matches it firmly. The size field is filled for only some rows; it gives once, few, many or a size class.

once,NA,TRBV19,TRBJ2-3,CATNEGRVTDTQYF,TGTGCCACTAACGAAGGGAGAGTCACAGATACGCAGTATTTT
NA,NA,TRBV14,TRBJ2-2,CASSHQGIASAGELFF,TGTGCCAGCAGCCACCAGGGCATAGCATCGGCCGGGGAGCTGTTTTTT
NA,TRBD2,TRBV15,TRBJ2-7,CATSRDLSGGSYEQYF,TGTGCCACCAGCAGAGATCTATCGGGAGGATCCTACGAGCAGTACTTC
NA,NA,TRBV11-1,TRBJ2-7,CASSFSRDSYEQYF,TGTGCCAGCAGCTTCTCCAGAGACTCCTACGAGCAGTACTTC
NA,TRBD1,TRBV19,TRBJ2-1,CASSRGNEQFF,TGTGCCAGTAGCAGGGGGAATGAGCAGTTCTTC
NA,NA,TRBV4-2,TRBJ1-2,CASSQGGGNYGYTF,TGTGCCAGCAGCCAAGGCGGCGGAAACTATGGCTACACCTTC
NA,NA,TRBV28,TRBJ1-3,CASSFDGLGSGNTIYF,TGTGCCAGCAGTTTTGATGGACTAGGCTCTGGAAACACCATATATTTT
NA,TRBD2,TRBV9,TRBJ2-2,CASSRSGTSVNTGELFF,TGTGCCAGCAGCCGGTCGGGGACTAGCGTCAACACCGGGGAGCTGTTTTTT
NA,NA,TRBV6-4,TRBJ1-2,CASSDNNYGYTF,TGTGCCAGCAGTGATAATAACTATGGCTACACCTTC
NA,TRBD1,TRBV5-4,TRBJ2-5,CASSSHPGQGGETQYF,TGTGCCAGCAGCTCACACCCGGGACAGGGTGGGGAGACCCAGTACTTC
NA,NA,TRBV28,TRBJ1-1,CASTPPGNTEAFF,TGTGCCAGCACCCCCCCGGGGAACACTGAAGCTTTCTTT
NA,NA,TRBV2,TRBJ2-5,CASRLGTLAKETQYF,TGTGCCAGCAGGCTAGGGACACTAGCTAAAGAGACCCAGTACTTC
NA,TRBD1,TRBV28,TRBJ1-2,CASQTGIIGYGYTF,TGTGCCAGCCAGACAGGGATTATTGGGTATGGCTACACCTTC
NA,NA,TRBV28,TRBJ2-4,CASSTGRAKNIQYF,TGTGCCAGCAGCACCGGGCGAGCCAAAAACATTCAGTACTTC
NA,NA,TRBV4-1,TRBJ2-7,CASSQAWEIYEQYF,TGCGCCAGCAGCCAAGCATGGGAAATTTACGAGCAGTACTTC
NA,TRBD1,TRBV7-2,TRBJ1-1,CASSYPGGGEAFF,TGTGCCAGCAGCTACCCAGGGGGCGGAGAAGCTTTCTTT
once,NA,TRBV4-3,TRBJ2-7,CASSQDVVYEQYF,TGCGCCAGCAGCCAAGACGTAGTTTACGAGCAGTACTTC
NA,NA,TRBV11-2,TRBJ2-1,CASSLIGEQFF,TGTGCCAGCAGCTTAATTGGTGAGCAGTTCTTC
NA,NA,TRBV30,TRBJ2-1,CAWGTGIVQFF,TGTGCCTGGGGGACCGGGATAGTGCAGTTCTTC
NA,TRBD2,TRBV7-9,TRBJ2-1,CASSSIAGSNEQFF,TGTGCCAGCAGCTCCATAGCGGGATCAAATGAGCAGTTCTTC
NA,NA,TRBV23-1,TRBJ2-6,CASSQSWREQGASGANVLTF,TGCGCCAGCAGTCAATCATGGCGGGAACAGGGAGCCTCTGGGGCCAACGTCCTGACTTTC
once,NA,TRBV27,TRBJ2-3,CASSFRPSTDTQYF,TGTGCCAGCAGTTTCAGGCCCAGCACAGATACGCAGTATTTT
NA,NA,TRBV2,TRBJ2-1,CASRASAPYNEQFF,TGTGCCAGCAGGGCTAGCGCACCCTACAATGAGCAGTTCTTC
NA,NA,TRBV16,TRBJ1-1,CASSPGARSEAFF,TGTGCCAGCAGCCCGGGGGCCAGGTCTGAAGCTTTCTTT
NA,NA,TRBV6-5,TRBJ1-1,CASSYSPGVGAEAFF,TGTGCCAGCAGTTACTCACCAGGGGTAGGGGCTGAAGCTTTCTTT
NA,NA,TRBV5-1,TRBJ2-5,CASSYRIQETQYF,TGCGCCAGCAGCTACAGGATCCAAGAGACCCAGTACTTC
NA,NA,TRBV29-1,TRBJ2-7,CSVARTSYEQYF,TGCAGCGTTGCAAGGACCTCCTACGAGCAGTACTTC
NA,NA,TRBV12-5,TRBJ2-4,CASAVTEGNIQYF,TGTGCTAGTGCCGTAACTGAGGGAAACATTCAGTACTTC
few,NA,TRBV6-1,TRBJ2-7,CASSDEPGTYEQYF,TGTGCCAGCAGTGACGAACCGGGGACCTACGAGCAGTACTTC
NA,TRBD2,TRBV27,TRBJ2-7,CASVGWGGSKYEQYF,TGTGCCAGCGTCGGTTGGGGCGGGAGCAAATACGAGCAGTACTTC
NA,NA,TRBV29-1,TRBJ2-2,CSVARQGLSTGELFF,TGCAGCGTTGCTAGACAGGGACTCTCGACCGGGGAGCTGTTTTTT
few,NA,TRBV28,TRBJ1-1,CATGAMNTEAFF,TGTGCCACCGGGGCGATGAACACTGAAGCTTTCTTT
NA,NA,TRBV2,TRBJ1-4,CASSGVPWQLFF,TGTGCCAGCAGCGGGGTCCCGTGGCAACTGTTTTTT
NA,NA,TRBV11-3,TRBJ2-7,CASSLDRFSKQYF,TGTGCCAGCAGCTTAGACAGGTTTTCAAAGCAGTACTTC
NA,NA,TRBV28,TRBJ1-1,CASRKNTEAFF,TGTGCCAGCCGAAAGAACACTGAAGCTTTCTTT
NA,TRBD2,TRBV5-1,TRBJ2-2,CASSPGTTNTGELFF,TGCGCCAGCAGCCCCGGGACTACGAACACCGGGGAGCTGTTTTTT
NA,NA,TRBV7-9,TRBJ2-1,CASSLFRRGRDEQFF,TGTGCCAGCAGCTTATTTAGGAGGGGCAGGGATGAGCAGTTCTTC
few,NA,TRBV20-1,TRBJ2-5,CSARGEETQYF,TGCAGTGCTAGAGGGGAAGAGACCCAGTACTTC
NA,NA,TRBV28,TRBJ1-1,CASSLWGPNTEAFF,TGTGCCAGCAGTTTATGGGGGCCGAACACTGAAGCTTTCTTT
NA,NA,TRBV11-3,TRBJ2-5,CASSFGLGKAQYF,TGTGCCAGCAGCTTCGGCCTAGGGAAAGCCCAGTACTTC
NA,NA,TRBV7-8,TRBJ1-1,CASSLGYGSTEAFF,TGTGCCAGCAGCTTAGGGTATGGTTCGACTGAAGCTTTCTTT
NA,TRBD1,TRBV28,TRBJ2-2,CASSLSGTGVTGELFF,TGTGCCAGCAGTTTATCAGGAACAGGGGTCACCGGGGAGCTGTTTTTT
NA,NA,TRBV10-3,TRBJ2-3,CAISVPGTDTQYF,TGTGCCATCAGTGTTCCAGGCACAGATACGCAGTATTTT
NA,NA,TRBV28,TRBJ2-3,CASSFPRGFTDTQYF,TGTGCCAGCAGTTTCCCCCGGGGGTTCACAGATACGCAGTATTTT